The present T cell receptor beta chain was sequenced within a study of blood T cell repertoires in COVID-19. Per the original data handling: From reference gene primer amplification, estimates of nucleated cell counts were derived. Measured with immunoSEQ multiplex PCR; TCRdb has only the in-frame clones, and not every one. D and trimming come from the DNA, and the V and J calls and clone size come from that table. There are 250,000 to 300,000 clones in the sample; 85% to 90% occur only once, and about 14% lies in the top ten. Participants were aged about 18 to 89 years from 20 to 30 US areas. Grouping used clinical history reported by participants in a survey and questionnaire. The CDR3 is 19 amino acids. Germline loops: CDR1 KGHSH, CDR2 LQKENI. J gave up 3 bases and V 0 bases, and 8 bases lay outside the gene matches.

This TCR was recovered from a man between 18 and 29 years old who had recovered from COVID-19. The J gene is TRBJ2-4, the V gene TRBV18; TRBD2 aligns across 13 bases. Sequenced sample: PBMCs or T cells enriched from blood (not recorded which). CDR3 bases: TGTGCCAGCTCACCACCCGGGACTAGCGGGATTGATGTCAAAAACATTCAGTACTTC. Translated, it gives CASSPPGTSGIDVKNIQYF.